The next 22 T cell receptor beta chains were all read from a single sample in a study of shared clonotypes between healthy human individuals. Sequencing used immunoSEQ multiplex PCR; TCRdb keeps in-frame clones, though not all of them. The sample shows 2 million to 2.5 million clones, 85% to 95% of them seen only once. Sequenced: naive CD4+ T cells from PBMCs. Noted subset: CD45RA+ positively selected. The receptors were gathered from a man between 18 and 35 years old in good health. Some clones in this sample may be carry-over from other donors' samples.

This sequence joins TRBV7-2 and TRBJ1-1; no firm D call. CDR1 and CDR2 (germline): SGHTA, FQGNSA. This CDR3 spans 13 amino acids. Trimming removed 5 bases from V and 4 bases from J, with 11 bases in between. The CDR3 DNA follows: TGTGCCAGCAGCCTCCGCATGGGCACTGAAGCTTTCTTT. Translating it yields CASSLRMGTEAFF. Complete variable domain (other parts from reference TRBV7-2 and TRBJ1-1): GAGVSQSPSNKVTEKGKDVELRCDPISGHTALYWYRQSLGQGLEFLIYFQGNSAPDKSGLPSDRFSAERTGGSVSTLTIQRTQQEDSAVYLCASSLRMGTEAFFGQGTRLTVV.

The rearrangement links TRBV28 to TRBJ1-1; tentative D call: TRBD1 (5 bases). In germline, CDR1 is MDHEN, CDR2 SYDVKM. Trimming shortened V by 8 bases and J by 3 bases, and 13 bases separated the two germline ends. The CDR3 covers 13 residues. CDR3 protein: CASCPGRYTEAFF. For the CDR3, the DNA is TGTGCCAGCTGTCCAGGGCGGTACACTGAAGCTTTCTTT.

The chain recombines TRBV9 with TRBJ1-1; 7 nucleotides agree with TRBD1. This CDR3 is 15 amino acids long. CDR1 is SGDLS, CDR2 YYNGEE, per germline. After removal of 4 bases from V and 9 bases from J, the junction contained 15 bases not matched to a gene. The DNA of the CDR3 is TGTGCCAGCAGCACTCTTGATCCCGGGACAGCTCAAGCTTTCTTT. Translating it yields CASSTLDPGTAQAFF.

The chain is built from TRBV7-6 and TRBJ2-3; 7 nucleotides align to TRBD2. The CDR3 runs to 16 residues. Per germline, CDR1 SGHVS and CDR2 FNYEAQ. V lost 5 bases to trimming and J lost 2 bases; unmatched junction nucleotides: 10. CDR3 DNA sequence: TGTGCCAGCAGCGCGGCGCCAGCGGGAAACACAGATACGCAGTATTTT. This codes for CASSAAPAGNTDTQYF.

The V call is TRBV2, the J call TRBJ2-7; D is ambiguous. The CDR3 consists of 11 residues. CDR1 and CDR2 (germline): SNHLY, FYNNEI. V was trimmed by 6 bases and J by 12 bases, leaving 15 bases between them. CDR3 residues: CASRVAHLWYF. The CDR3 nucleotides read TGTGCCAGCAGAGTAGCACACCTCTGGTACTTC.

The chain uses TRBV7-9 and TRBJ2-1; TRBD2 is a possible D gene (5 bases). Germline CDR1 SEHNR, CDR2 FQNEAQ (reference sequence). The CDR3 length is 15 residues. The ends were cut back, 5 bases at V and 5 bases at J, with 16 bases in the middle. CDR3 DNA sequence: TGTGCCAGCAGCCTGGGAGTGGGAGTCGACAATGAGCAGTTCTTC. Protein product: CASSLGVGVDNEQFF.

J is TRBJ2-7 and V is TRBV4-3; TRBD2 matches at 7 bases. The ends lost 1 base at V and 5 bases at J; junction bases unmatched: 8. Germline V CDR1 and CDR2: LGHNA, YSLEER. The CDR3 runs to 15 residues. The CDR3 nucleotides are TGCGCCAGCAGCCAAGTTTGGCGGGAGCCCCACGAGCAGTACTTC. Encoded protein: CASSQVWREPHEQYF.

This chain links TRBV28 with TRBJ2-2; D call uncertain. Trimming took 3 bases from V and 4 from J, leaving 12 bases between them. Germline V gene lookup returns CDR1 MDHEN and CDR2 SYDVKM. The CDR3 runs to 15 residues. Here the CDR3 reads CASSFRVRRTGELFF. CDR3 in DNA: TGTGCCAGCAGTTTTAGGGTGCGTCGCACCGGGGAGCTGTTTTTT.

The chain is built from TRBV6-5 and TRBJ2-7; TRBD2 agrees at 10 bases. This CDR3 is built from 15 residues. The V gene's germline CDR1 is MNHEY and CDR2 SVGAGI. With V trimmed by 7 bases and J by 3 bases, 9 bases remained unmatched. The CDR3 loop is CASTQRSGRDYEQYF. The CDR3 bases are TGTGCCAGCACCCAAAGGAGCGGGAGGGACTACGAGCAGTACTTC.

The genes are TRBV28 and TRBJ1-5; D perhaps matches TRBD1 (5 bases). From germline, CDR1 is MDHEN and CDR2 SYDVKM. V gave up 7 bases and J gave up 5 bases, with 18 bases separating them. The CDR3 length is 15 residues. CDR3 residues: CASNGGSGRHQPQHF. The CDR3 nucleotides read TGTGCCAGCAATGGGGGTTCCGGGCGTCATCAGCCCCAGCATTTT.

The rearrangement links TRBV27 to TRBJ2-3; 7 bases are shared with TRBD1. Germline trimming cut 5 bases from V and 5 bases from J; bases unmatched to any gene: 16. Germline CDR1 reads MNHEY; CDR2 reads SMNVEV (reference sequence). The CDR3 covers 17 residues. DNA for the CDR3: TGTGCCAGCAGTCCAACCCCGACCCGGGACAGAAGAGATACGCAGTATTTT. Its protein product is CASSPTPTRDRRDTQYF.

On this clone itself: The sample contains more than one DNA sequence encoding this CDR3. The rearrangement joins TRBV18 to TRBJ2-2; D is undetermined. V was trimmed by 6 bases and J by 4 bases, leaving 9 bases between them. Germline CDR1 reads KGHSH; CDR2 reads LQKENI. CDR3 length equals 13 residues. CDR3 sequence reads: CASSPGLTGELFF. The CDR3 DNA sequence: TGTGCCAGCTCCCCTGGGCTCACCGGGGAGCTGTTTTTT. Full variable domain (outside the CDR3, taken from reference TRBV18 and TRBJ2-2): NAGVMQNPRHLVRRRGQEARLRCSPMKGHSHVYWYRQLPEEGLKFMVYLQKENIIDESGMPKERFSAEFPKEGPSILRIQQVVRGDSAAYFCASSPGLTGELFFGEGSRLTVL.

This sequence joins TRBV28 and TRBJ2-5; 8 bases map to TRBD1. Trimming at V came to 3 bases and at J to 4 bases, leaving 10 bases not matched to a gene. Germline values: CDR1 MDHEN, CDR2 SYDVKM. This CDR3 region has 16 residues. CDR3 coding DNA: TGTGCCAGCAGTTTGCCCCCAGGGGGCGCCGGAGAGACCCAGTACTTC. This codes for CASSLPPGGAGETQYF.

The chain links TRBV28 to TRBJ1-1, with D possibly being TRBD1 (5 bases). V dropped 5 bases and J dropped 6 bases, with 25 bases sitting between them. The CDR3 runs to 17 residues. CDR1 and CDR2 from the germline V gene are MDHEN and SYDVKM. The CDR3 is CASSPRVGSGNTAEAFF. The DNA of the CDR3 is TGTGCCAGCAGTCCACGCGTGGGGTCAGGGAATACGGCTGAAGCTTTCTTT.

The chain has TRBV27 and TRBJ1-1; D is unclear. With 1 base removed from V and 1 base from J, the gap between germline ends came to 10 bases. The CDR3 is 15 amino acids. From germline, CDR1 is MNHEY and CDR2 SMNVEV (reference sequence). This chain's CDR3 is CASSLYGRRNTEAFF. The CDR3 nucleotides read TGTGCCAGCAGTTTATATGGACGGAGGAACACTGAAGCTTTCTTT.

The rearrangement uses TRBV28 and TRBJ1-5; perhaps TRBD1 as D (5 bases). The V gene's germline CDR1 is MDHEN and CDR2 SYDVKM. Trimming removed 2 bases at V and 2 bases at J, with 10 bases between. The CDR3 contains 15 residues. The chain's CDR3 is CASSLRDRGNQPQHF. The CDR3 DNA follows: TGTGCCAGCAGTTTACGGGACCGAGGCAATCAGCCCCAGCATTTT.

The rearrangement joins TRBV4-1 to TRBJ1-3; D is uncertain. This CDR3 comprises 16 residues. V lost 5 bases, J lost 0 bases, and 14 bases lay in between. Germline V gene data show CDR1 as MGHRA and CDR2 as YSYEKL. The CDR3 DNA reads TGCGCCAGCAGCTCCCCCGGGAGAAACTCTGGAAACACCATATATTTT. The encoded protein is CASSSPGRNSGNTIYF.

The gene calls are TRBV5-8 and TRBJ1-1, with 8 bases that match TRBD1. The V and J ends lost 4 bases and 5 bases, in that order; junction bases with no gene match: 10. The length of the CDR3 is 15 residues. Germline V gives CDR1 SGHTS, CDR2 YDEGEE. The CDR3 DNA is TGTGCCAGCAGCGACAGGGGTAATTATGAGACTGAAGCTTTCTTT. Translation: CASSDRGNYETEAFF.

For the CDR3, the DNA is TGTGCCAGCAGCCAACGACTAGCTATAGCCTACGAGCAGTACTTC. Protein product: CASSQRLAIAYEQYF. The chain combines TRBV14 with TRBJ2-7, with TRBD2 identical over 7 bases. Germline lookup yields CDR1 SGHDN and CDR2 FVKESK. This CDR3 contains 15 residues. Trimming at V came to 2 bases and at J to 2 bases, leaving 6 bases not matched to a gene.

V and J are TRBV14 and TRBJ2-3; D is unresolved. V lost 5 bases to trimming and J lost 4 bases, with 16 bases between them. The CDR3 sequence is 15 residues long. CDR1 is SGHDN, CDR2 FVKESK, per germline. The CDR3 bases are TGTGCCAGCAGCGCCGGCCTTATTCTCGCAGATACGCAGTATTTT. Protein: CASSAGLILADTQYF.

A note on this clone: At the DNA level, this CDR3 is encoded by other sequences in the same sample as well. The chain is built from TRBV28 and TRBJ1-2; no definite D call. The germline V and J ends were trimmed by 2 bases and 4 bases, with 8 bases remaining between them. This CDR3 spans 13 amino acids. Germline V CDR1 and CDR2: MDHEN, SYDVKM. As DNA, the CDR3 is TGTGCCAGCAGTTTACCGGGCTCCTATGGCTACACCTTC. This codes for CASSLPGSYGYTF.

The rearrangement uses TRBV7-6 and TRBJ2-1, with 7 nucleotides matching TRBD1. The length of the CDR3 is 14 residues. Looked up from germline, CDR1 is SGHVS and CDR2 is FNYEAQ. Trimming took 3 bases from V and 5 from J; bases not matched to a gene: 4. Written as DNA, the CDR3 is TGTGCCAGCAGCTTGGGACAGAGCAACAATGAGCAGTTCTTC. Translation gives CASSLGQSNNEQFF.